What follows describes a single TCR beta chain. Its antigen is undetermined. The data were obtained in a study of identical twins. General study points: While abundant cord blood beta clonotypes carried fewer insertions, memory repertoires showed no such pattern. Excess low generation probability was seen in twin-shared out-of-frame alpha sequences.

Addition of a universal primer site occurred through template switching, and cDNA carried unique molecular identifiers. In TCRdb, the 5' RACE reads were re-called with MiXCR into one record per CDR3 protein. The sample has 420,000 or so distinct CDR3 sequences; about 18% are singletons. There were only healthy Caucasians among the donors. CDR1 is LGHNA and CDR2 is YSLEER in the germline V gene. The CDR3 is 16 residues long. V lost 4 bases and J lost 3; bases outside the gene matches: 5. This chain joins TRBV4-3 and TRBJ2-1, with 11 bases that match TRBD1. The clonotype originates from a man aged 45-65 years in good health. Sample: naive T cells sorted from blood. The CDR3 coding sequence is TGCGCCAGCAGCCCTGCCGGGACAGGGGGCTACAATGAGCAGTTCTTC. Translated, it gives CASSPAGTGGYNEQFF.